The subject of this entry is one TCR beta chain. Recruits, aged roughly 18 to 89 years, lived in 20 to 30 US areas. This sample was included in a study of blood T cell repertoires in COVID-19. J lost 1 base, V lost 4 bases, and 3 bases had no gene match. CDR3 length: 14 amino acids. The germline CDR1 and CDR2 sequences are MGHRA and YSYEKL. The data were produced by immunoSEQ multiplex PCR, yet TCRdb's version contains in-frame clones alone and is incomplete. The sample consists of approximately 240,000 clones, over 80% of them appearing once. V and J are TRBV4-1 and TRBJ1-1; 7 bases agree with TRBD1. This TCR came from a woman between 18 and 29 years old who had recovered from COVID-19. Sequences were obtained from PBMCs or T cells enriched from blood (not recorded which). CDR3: CASSPGQRNTEAFF. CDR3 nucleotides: TGCGCCAGCAGCCCGGGACAGAGGAACACTGAAGCTTTCTTT.